These T cell receptor beta chains were read from a single sample in a study of blood T cell repertoires in COVID-19. Method: immunoSEQ multiplex PCR; TCRdb's copy keeps in-frame clones and lacks some. The sample holds roughly 160,000 clones, approximately 91% seen once. Source material: peripheral blood. These receptors all come from a man younger than 30 with acute or convalescent COVID-19. Each CDR3 is given with its conserved first and last residue. D genes are given only for firm matches. Clone size is not always given. Where it is, it says once, few, many or a class for expanded clones.

cdr3_aa: CASSRLAGGPDTQYF
cdr3_nt: TGTGCCAGCAGCAGACTAGCGGGAGGTCCAGATACGCAGTATTTT
clone_size: once
d_call: TRBD2
j_call: TRBJ2-3
v_call: TRBV6-5

cdr3_aa: CASSQVTGPYEQYF
cdr3_nt: TGCGCCAGCAGCCAAGTAACAGGGCCCTACGAGCAGTACTTC
clone_size: .
d_call: .
j_call: TRBJ2-7
v_call: TRBV4-1

cdr3_aa: CASSLGTGGYTEAFF
cdr3_nt: TGTGCCAGCAGCTTGGGGACGGGGGGATACACTGAAGCTTTCTTT
clone_size: once
d_call: .
j_call: TRBJ1-1
v_call: TRBV11-3

cdr3_aa: CASSQDWRGAEFDTQYF
cdr3_nt: TGCGCCAGCAGCCAGGATTGGAGGGGAGCCGAGTTCGATACGCAGTATTTT
clone_size: .
d_call: .
j_call: TRBJ2-3
v_call: TRBV4-1

cdr3_aa: CATSDSRTGNTEAFF
cdr3_nt: TGTGCCACCAGTGATTCCCGGACAGGGAACACTGAAGCTTTCTTT
clone_size: .
d_call: TRBD1
j_call: TRBJ1-1
v_call: TRBV24-1

cdr3_aa: CASTEAYLAGELFF
cdr3_nt: TGTGCCAGCACCGAAGCGTACCTAGCCGGGGAGCTGTTTTTT
clone_size: .
d_call: .
j_call: TRBJ2-2
v_call: TRBV2

cdr3_aa: CASSTPAKSRGDSDTQYF
cdr3_nt: TGTGCCAGCAGCACCCCGGCAAAAAGCAGGGGGGATTCAGATACGCAGTATTTT
clone_size: .
d_call: .
j_call: TRBJ2-3
v_call: TRBV7-9

cdr3_aa: CASSGWDREGNTEAFF
cdr3_nt: TGCGCCAGCAGTGGATGGGACAGGGAGGGGAACACTGAAGCTTTCTTT
clone_size: .
d_call: TRBD1
j_call: TRBJ1-1
v_call: TRBV10-2

cdr3_aa: CASSLGTGKAGNTIYF
cdr3_nt: TGCGCCAGCAGCTTGGGGACAGGGAAGGCTGGAAACACCATATATTTT
clone_size: .
d_call: TRBD1
j_call: TRBJ1-3
v_call: TRBV5-1

cdr3_aa: CASSSTEIVNSGANVLTF
cdr3_nt: TGTGCCAGCTCTTCCACGGAGATAGTAAACTCTGGGGCCAACGTCCTGACTTTC
clone_size: .
d_call: .
j_call: TRBJ2-6
v_call: TRBV18

cdr3_aa: CASSLHRGPAYEQYF
cdr3_nt: TGTGCCAGCAGCTTACACAGGGGGCCGGCGTACGAGCAGTACTTC
clone_size: .
d_call: TRBD1
j_call: TRBJ2-7
v_call: TRBV11-2

cdr3_aa: CASSLMFPGLIGEKLFF
cdr3_nt: TGTGCCAGCAGCTTAATGTTTCCAGGGTTAATTGGTGAAAAACTGTTTTTT
clone_size: .
d_call: .
j_call: TRBJ1-4
v_call: TRBV7-2

cdr3_aa: CASGLVVIGGNYGYTF
cdr3_nt: TGTGCTAGTGGTTTGGTAGTGATAGGGGGAAACTATGGCTACACCTTC
clone_size: .
d_call: .
j_call: TRBJ1-2
v_call: TRBV12-5